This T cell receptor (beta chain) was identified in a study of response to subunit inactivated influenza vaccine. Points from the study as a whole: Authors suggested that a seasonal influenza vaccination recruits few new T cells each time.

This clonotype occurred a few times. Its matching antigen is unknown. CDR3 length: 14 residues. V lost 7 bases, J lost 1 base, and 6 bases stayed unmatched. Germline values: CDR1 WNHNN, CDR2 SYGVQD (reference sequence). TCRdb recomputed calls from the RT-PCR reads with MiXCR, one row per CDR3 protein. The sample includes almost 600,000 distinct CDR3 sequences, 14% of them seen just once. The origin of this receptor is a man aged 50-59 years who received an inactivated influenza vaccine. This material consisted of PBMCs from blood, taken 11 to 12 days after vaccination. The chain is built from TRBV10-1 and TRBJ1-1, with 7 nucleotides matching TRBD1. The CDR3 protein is CASTLDRANTEAFF. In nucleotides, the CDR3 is TGCGCCAGCACCCTAGACAGGGCGAACACTGAAGCTTTCTTT.